The rows below give T cell receptor beta chains drawn from one sample of a study of T cell responses to AZD1222 COVID-19 vaccine. Libraries were prepared by immunoSEQ multiplex PCR; TCRdb keeps only in-frame clonotypes and omits some of them. This sample has some 160,000 clones; roughly nine tenths occur once, and the top ten carry approximately 1%. The sample consisted of peripheral blood, taken 28 days after the second AZD1222 dose. Every receptor here comes from an adult who received the AZD1222 COVID-19 vaccine. Both conserved end residues are part of each CDR3. D genes are given only for firm matches. The listing skips clone size in some rows; elsewhere it reads once, few, many or a size class.

TRBJ2-1 | TRBD1 | 16 | . | TRBV19 | TGTGCCAGTAGTCTGCGGGGACAGGGCCTTTACAATGAGCAGTTCTTC | CASSLRGQGLYNEQFF
TRBJ2-3 | TRBD2 | 12 | . | TRBV12-3/TRBV12-4 | TGTGCCAGCAGTAAGCGGGGGGCCGAACAGTATTTT | CASSKRGAEQYF
TRBJ1-2 | TRBD1 | 15 | . | TRBV6-5 | TGTGCCAGCAGTTACGGGACAGGGAGTAACTATGGCTACACCTTC | CASSYGTGSNYGYTF
TRBJ1-2 | . | 15 | few | TRBV19 | TGTGCCAGTAGTAGTTCCACCTCGGGAGTCTATGGCTACACCTTC | CASSSSTSGVYGYTF
TRBJ1-5 | TRBD1 | 15 | once | TRBV19 | TGTGCCAGTGACAGGGATCGCTATAGCAATCAGCCCCAGCATTTT | CASDRDRYSNQPQHF
TRBJ1-1 | . | 18 | . | TRBV12-5 | TGTGCTAGTGGTTTGATAGTCGTTGGAAGGGAGTGGAACACTGAAGCTTTCTTT | CASGLIVVGREWNTEAFF
TRBJ2-3 | . | 12 | . | TRBV25-1 | TGTGCCAGCAGTGAAGGGAATATGGCGCAGTATTTT | CASSEGNMAQYF
TRBJ1-1 | . | 13 | . | TRBV19 | TGTGCCAGTAGTACGGAGGGCAACACTGAAGCTTTCTTT | CASSTEGNTEAFF
TRBJ1-5 | . | 14 | once | TRBV3-1/TRBV3-2 | TGTGCCAGCAGCCACAGGGGAAGCAATCAGCCCCAGCATTTT | CASSHRGSNQPQHF
TRBJ1-5 | . | 14 | . | TRBV2 | TGTGCCAGCAGTGTGGCCAGGGAGGGAGGACCCCAGCATTTT | CASSVAREGGPQHF
TRBJ1-2 | . | 12 | . | TRBV6-5 | TGTGCCAGCAGTTCGGGGTTTGATGGCTACACCTTC | CASSSGFDGYTF
TRBJ1-2 | . | 13 | few | TRBV3-1/TRBV3-2 | TGTGCCAGCAGCCAACGCGGGAACTATGGCTACACCTTC | CASSQRGNYGYTF
TRBJ2-3 | TRBD2 | 15 | . | TRBV27 | TGTGCCAGCAGTTTAGAGCGGGGGGCCATAGGTACGCAGTATTTT | CASSLERGAIGTQYF
TRBJ1-1 | . | 13 | . | TRBV5-6 | TGTGCCAGCAGCTTAGGCCCGAACACTGAAGCTTTCTTT | CASSLGPNTEAFF
TRBJ1-1 | . | 15 | . | TRBV10-3 | TGTGCCATCAGTGCCGTTGAGGGTGGGGTTACTGAAGCTTTCTTT | CAISAVEGGVTEAFF
TRBJ1-6 | TRBD1 | 19 | . | TRBV4-2 | TGTGCCAGCAGCCAAGACGTGGCAGGGGGCGCAAGAAGTAATTCACCCCTCCACTTT | CASSQDVAGGARSNSPLHF
TRBJ2-3 | . | 14 | . | TRBV6-4 | TGTGCCAGCGCCGTCGACGCGCAATCAGATACGCAGTATTTT | CASAVDAQSDTQYF
TRBJ2-1 | . | 11 | . | TRBV12-3/TRBV12-4 | TGTGCCAGTGGGTTGTACAATGAGCAGTTCTTC | CASGLYNEQFF
TRBJ1-2 | TRBD1 | 15 | . | TRBV6-5 | TGTGCCAGCAGTTACCTAGCGGGACAGCTCTATGGCTACACCTTC | CASSYLAGQLYGYTF
TRBJ1-2 | . | 14 | . | TRBV5-1 | TGCGCCAGCAGCTTACGACAGTCCAACTATGGCTACACCTTC | CASSLRQSNYGYTF
TRBJ1-5 | . | 15 | . | TRBV6-2/TRBV6-3 | TGTGCCAGCAGTTACGGGCAGGTCAGCAATCAGCCCCAGCATTTT | CASSYGQVSNQPQHF
TRBJ2-7 | . | 12 | . | TRBV19 | TGTGCCAGTAGACTCGGGTTTGGGGAGCAGTACTTC | CASRLGFGEQYF
TRBJ2-1 | . | 11 | . | TRBV5-8 | TGTGCCAGCAGCATCTACAATGAGCAGTTCTTC | CASSIYNEQFF
TRBJ2-3 | . | 15 | . | TRBV5-1 | TGCGCCAGCAGCTTAGGGCGGATTGACACAGATACGCAGTATTTT | CASSLGRIDTDTQYF
TRBJ2-7 | . | 16 | . | TRBV4-2 | TGTGCCAGCAGCCAAGATATGGGCCCTAGCAATTACGAGCAGTACTTC | CASSQDMGPSNYEQYF
TRBJ1-6 | . | 13 | . | TRBV15 | TGTGCCACCAGCAAGGGGTATAATTCACCCCTCCACTTT | CATSKGYNSPLHF
TRBJ1-4 | . | 12 | once | TRBV25-1 | TGTGCCAGCAAGGCGACAGGAGAAAAACTGTTTTTT | CASKATGEKLFF
TRBJ1-5 | . | 15 | . | TRBV3-1/TRBV3-2 | TGTGCCAGCAGCCAAGCTTCAGGGGCCCGATCGCCCCAGCATTTT | CASSQASGARSPQHF
TRBJ2-2 | TRBD1 | 15 | . | TRBV5-1 | TGCGCCAGCAGCTCCCGGACAGGGGGCACCGGGGAGCTGTTTTTT | CASSSRTGGTGELFF
TRBJ1-2 | . | 17 | . | TRBV4-1 | TGCGCCAGCAGCCAGGAACTTACCGGAGGGAAAAACTATGGCTACACCTTC | CASSQELTGGKNYGYTF
TRBJ2-1 | . | 14 | . | TRBV9 | TGTGCCAGCAGCGGGACAAACCCGTACAATGAGCAGTTCTTC | CASSGTNPYNEQFF
TRBJ1-1 | . | 13 | . | TRBV4-2 | TGTGCCAGCAGCCAGGTAGTCGACACTGAAGCTTTCTTT | CASSQVVDTEAFF
TRBJ2-3 | TRBD2 | 16 | . | TRBV7-8 | TGTGCCAGCAGCTTGACTAGCGGGGAGCTCCGGGATACGCAGTATTTT | CASSLTSGELRDTQYF
TRBJ2-3 | . | 13 | . | TRBV11-3 | TGTGCCAGCAGCAGAAGCGCCCTGGATACGCAGTATTTT | CASSRSALDTQYF
TRBJ1-2 | . | 16 | . | TRBV7-9 | TGTGCCAGCAGCTTAGCAGAATTCGTAGGCAACTATGGCTACACCTTC | CASSLAEFVGNYGYTF
TRBJ1-1 | . | 14 | . | TRBV6-5 | TGTGCCAGCAGAGAGGAGAGGGGGAACACTGAAGCTTTCTTT | CASREERGNTEAFF
TRBJ1-2 | TRBD1 | 14 | once | TRBV18 | TGTGCCAGCTCACCGACAGGGGCGGGCGGTGGCTACACCTTC | CASSPTGAGGGYTF
TRBJ2-2 | . | 13 | . | TRBV12-5 | TGTGCTAGTGGTTTGTCGGGGTCCGGGGAGCTGTTTTTT | CASGLSGSGELFF
TRBJ1-6 | TRBD1 | 17 | . | TRBV9 | TGTGCCAGCAGCGTAGCCCCCTCGGACAGGAACCTAACACCCCTCCACTTT | CASSVAPSDRNLTPLHF
TRBJ2-5 | TRBD1 | 19 | . | TRBV15 | TGTGCCACCAGCAGCCTCAGGAGTGGGGACAGAGAAACCCAAGAGACCCAGTACTTC | CATSSLRSGDRETQETQYF
TRBJ1-2 | . | 19 | . | TRBV4-3 | TGCGCCAGCAGCCAAGACTGGCGACGGAGCCCCCTTTATAACTATGGCTACACCTTC | CASSQDWRRSPLYNYGYTF
TRBJ2-2 | TRBD1 | 18 | . | TRBV4-1 | TGCGCCAGCAGCGAAGGGGGACAGGGGGGGCGGAACACCGGGGAGCTGTTTTTT | CASSEGGQGGRNTGELFF
TRBJ1-2 | . | 11 | . | TRBV3-1/TRBV3-2 | TGTGCCAGCAGCCAAGAGACGTTTGCCACCTTC | CASSQETFATF
TRBJ2-7 | . | 15 | . | TRBV10-3 | TGTGCCATCAGTGAGTCAGACACCCTCTCCTACGAGCAGTACTTC | CAISESDTLSYEQYF
TRBJ2-3 | TRBD2 | 15 | . | TRBV5-5 | TGTGCCAGCAGCGTCACGGGCGGGGGGGCAGATACGCAGTATTTT | CASSVTGGGADTQYF